This is a list of T cell receptor beta chains from one sample in a study of CD8 T cells in ankylosing spondylitis. TCRdb used MiXCR to reprocess the 5' RACE reads, holding one entry per CDR3 protein. This table has around 890,000 distinct CDR3 sequences, roughly 10% appearing once. Sequencing was performed on blood, either unsorted or a sorted T cell fraction (not recorded which). Receptors were obtained from a male donor with ankylosing spondylitis. CDR3s include the opening cysteine and the closing phenylalanine or tryptophan. D genes are given only for firm matches. The size field is filled for only some rows; it gives once, few, many or a size class.

TRBJ1-1,TRBV12-3/TRBV12-4,.,many,CASSLESDFQAFF,TGTGCCAGCAGTTTAGAGTCTGACTTCCAAGCTTTCTTT
TRBJ2-5,TRBV7-2,.,many,CASSLGGDQETQYF,TGTGCCAGCAGCTTAGGGGGGGACCAAGAGACCCAGTACTTC
TRBJ2-7,TRBV20-1,.,.,CSARRRVASSEQYF,TGCAGTGCTAGGAGGCGCGTGGCCTCCTCCGAGCAGTACTTC
TRBJ2-4,TRBV11-2,TRBD1,few,CASSSARGRGAKNIQYF,TGTGCCAGCAGCTCGGCCAGGGGGCGCGGAGCCAAAAACATTCAGTACTTC
TRBJ2-1,TRBV7-2,TRBD1,few,CASSLYRGPYNEQFF,TGTGCCAGCAGCTTGTACAGGGGGCCCTACAATGAGCAGTTCTTC
TRBJ1-6,TRBV20-1,.,few,CSAPSFTADNSPLHF,TGCAGTGCTCCATCTTTTACGGCCGACAATTCACCCCTCCACTTT
TRBJ1-1,TRBV20-1,TRBD1,few,CSAGGQGRRLNTEAFF,TGCAGTGCTGGAGGACAGGGTCGGCGGCTGAACACTGAAGCTTTCTTT
TRBJ2-7,TRBV7-6,TRBD1,.,CASSSTFGQGPYEQYF,TGTGCCAGCAGCTCAACCTTTGGACAGGGCCCCTACGAGCAGTACTTC
TRBJ2-4,TRBV10-3,.,.,CAISESSRVGKNIQYF,TGTGCCATCAGTGAGTCGAGTAGGGTGGGCAAAAACATTCAGTACTTC
TRBJ2-7,TRBV7-6,.,few,CASSLVLSGEQYF,TGTGCCAGCAGCTTAGTCCTTTCAGGCGAGCAGTACTTC
TRBJ2-7,TRBV2,.,.,CASGGEQYF,TGTGCCAGCGGAGGGGAGCAGTACTTC
TRBJ2-1,TRBV7-3,.,.,CASSVGSPYNEQFF,TGTGCCAGCAGCGTCGGCTCCCCTTACAATGAGCAGTTCTTC
TRBJ2-1,TRBV24-1,.,few,CATSDFGTGLSSYNEQFF,TGTGCCACCAGTGATTTTGGTACAGGTCTTAGCTCCTACAATGAGCAGTTCTTC
TRBJ2-6,TRBV28,.,.,CASTPPGANVLTF,TGTGCCAGCACCCCACCTGGGGCCAACGTCCTGACTTTC
TRBJ1-2,TRBV5-1,.,.,CASSLALQGDGGYTF,TGCGCCAGCAGCTTGGCCTTACAGGGTGACGGAGGCTACACCTTC
TRBJ2-5,TRBV5-1,.,.,CASSLVRQAQETQYF,TGCGCCAGCAGCCTCGTTCGACAGGCTCAAGAGACCCAGTACTTC
TRBJ2-3,TRBV7-2,.,.,CASRASASTDTQYF,TGTGCCAGCAGGGCATCCGCCAGCACAGATACGCAGTATTTT
TRBJ1-1,TRBV30,TRBD1,few,CAWTRTGNTEAFF,TGTGCCTGGACACGGACAGGGAACACTGAAGCTTTCTTT
TRBJ2-3,TRBV6-5,.,few,CASSYWDHESTDTQYF,TGTGCCAGCAGTTACTGGGACCACGAAAGCACAGATACGCAGTATTTT
TRBJ1-2,TRBV11-2,.,.,CASRQGREGYGYTF,TGTGCCAGCAGGCAGGGCAGGGAAGGGTATGGCTACACCTTC
TRBJ2-7,TRBV24-1,.,.,CATSDPFSREQYF,TGTGCCACCAGTGATCCTTTCAGTAGGGAGCAGTACTTC
TRBJ1-2,TRBV20-1,.,many,CSARDGRLSYGYTF,TGCAGTGCTCGGGACGGACGACTGAGCTATGGCTACACCTTC
TRBJ2-7,TRBV29-1,.,many,CSVLLASAYEQYF,TGCAGCGTTCTACTAGCTTCGGCCTACGAGCAGTACTTC
TRBJ1-4,TRBV5-1,.,few,CASSLAGTPNEKLFF,TGCGCCAGCAGCCTTGCCGGGACACCTAATGAAAAACTGTTTTTT
TRBJ2-1,TRBV6-2/TRBV6-3,.,.,CASSYSLGGQQFF,TGTGCCAGCAGTTACAGTCTTGGCGGACAGCAGTTCTTC
TRBJ1-2,TRBV7-2,.,.,CASSPLPLNYGYTF,TGTGCCAGCAGCCCTTTACCCTTAAACTATGGCTACACCTTC
TRBJ1-5,TRBV6-1,.,few,CASSGWGGENQPQHF,TGTGCCAGCAGTGGGTGGGGAGGAGAAAATCAGCCCCAGCATTTT
TRBJ2-7,TRBV27,.,few,CASSPSTVFYEQYF,TGTGCCAGCAGTCCTTCGACAGTATTCTACGAGCAGTACTTC
TRBJ2-3,TRBV5-8,.,.,CASSLMGGRDTQYF,TGTGCCAGCAGCTTGATGGGGGGGCGAGATACGCAGTATTTT
TRBJ1-5,TRBV24-1,.,.,CATSDNGGTNQPQHF,TGTGCCACCAGTGACAACGGGGGAACCAATCAGCCCCAGCATTTT
TRBJ2-7,TRBV20-1,.,.,CSAPRGSDYEQYF,TGCAGTGCTCCAAGGGGGAGCGACTACGAGCAGTACTTC